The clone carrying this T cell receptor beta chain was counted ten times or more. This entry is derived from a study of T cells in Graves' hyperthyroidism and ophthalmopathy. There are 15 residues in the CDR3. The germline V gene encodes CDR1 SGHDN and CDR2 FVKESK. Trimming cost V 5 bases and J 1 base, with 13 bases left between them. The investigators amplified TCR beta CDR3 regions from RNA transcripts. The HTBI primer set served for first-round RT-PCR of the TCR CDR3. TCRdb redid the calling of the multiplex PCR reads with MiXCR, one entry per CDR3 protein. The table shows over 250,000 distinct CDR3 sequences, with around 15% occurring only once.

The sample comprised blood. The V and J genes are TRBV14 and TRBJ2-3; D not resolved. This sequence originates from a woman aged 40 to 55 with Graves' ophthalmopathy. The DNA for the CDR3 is TGTGCCAGCAGCTACCGGACGCCCGGCACAGATACGCAGTATTTT. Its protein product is CASSYRTPGTDTQYF.